A selection of T cell receptor beta chains follows, all from one sample in a study of T cell repertoires in cytomegalovirus infection. Using its own MiXCR run on the reads, TCRdb lists one record per CDR3 protein. The sample has around 530,000 distinct CDR3 sequences; 26% are singletons. Sequenced material: PBMCs. Source of these receptors: a human donor in good health (CMV status not recorded). Some clones in this sample may be carry-over from other donors' samples. Each CDR3 is given with its conserved first and last residue. Each record gives: J gene, D gene, V gene, clone size, CDR3 protein, CDR3 DNA. The D gene is left open where the match is weak. Rows give clone size only sometimes, using once, few, many, or a class for an expanded clone.

j_call: TRBJ2-1; d_call: .; v_call: TRBV24-1; clone_size: .; cdr3_aa: CATRATSPPGNEQFF; cdr3_nt: TGTGCCACCAGAGCGACTAGTCCCCCGGGCAATGAGCAGTTCTTC
j_call: TRBJ2-5; d_call: TRBD2; v_call: TRBV12-3/TRBV12-4; clone_size: few; cdr3_aa: CASSLSGRAGRETQYF; cdr3_nt: TGTGCCAGCAGTTTAAGCGGGAGGGCGGGTCGGGAGACCCAGTACTTC
j_call: TRBJ2-5; d_call: TRBD2; v_call: TRBV6-2/TRBV6-3; clone_size: few; cdr3_aa: CASSYGAYGRARETQYF; cdr3_nt: TGTGCCAGCAGTTATGGGGCCTACGGGAGGGCCCGGGAGACCCAGTACTTC
j_call: TRBJ2-5; d_call: .; v_call: TRBV7-8; clone_size: many; cdr3_aa: CASSFPLSGLGETQYF; cdr3_nt: TGTGCCAGCAGCTTTCCCCTCTCGGGGCTTGGAGAGACCCAGTACTTC
j_call: TRBJ2-7; d_call: .; v_call: TRBV6-6; clone_size: .; cdr3_aa: CASRVSYEQYF; cdr3_nt: TGTGCCAGCAGGGTCTCCTACGAGCAGTACTTC
j_call: TRBJ1-1; d_call: .; v_call: TRBV28; clone_size: .; cdr3_aa: CANRRAWNTEAFF; cdr3_nt: TGTGCCAATCGCAGGGCCTGGAACACTGAAGCTTTCTTT
j_call: TRBJ2-1; d_call: .; v_call: TRBV10-3; clone_size: .; cdr3_aa: CAISESRSGEQFF; cdr3_nt: TGTGCCATCAGTGAGTCACGATCGGGTGAGCAGTTCTTC
j_call: TRBJ2-4; d_call: .; v_call: TRBV28; clone_size: .; cdr3_aa: CASSFLQAKNIQYF; cdr3_nt: TGTGCCAGCAGTTTTCTGCAAGCCAAAAACATTCAGTACTTC
j_call: TRBJ2-5; d_call: .; v_call: TRBV11-3; clone_size: .; cdr3_aa: CASRRTIGIGETQYF; cdr3_nt: TGTGCCAGCCGCCGGACTATCGGGATCGGTGAGACCCAGTACTTC
j_call: TRBJ2-1; d_call: TRBD2; v_call: TRBV7-2; clone_size: .; cdr3_aa: CASTSLLAGAYNEQFF; cdr3_nt: TGTGCCAGCACCTCCCTTCTAGCGGGAGCATACAATGAGCAGTTCTTC
j_call: TRBJ2-5; d_call: .; v_call: TRBV7-9; clone_size: .; cdr3_aa: CASSLIGGRETQYF; cdr3_nt: TGTGCCAGCAGCTTAATCGGGGGCCGAGAGACCCAGTACTTC
j_call: TRBJ1-4; d_call: TRBD1; v_call: TRBV27; clone_size: .; cdr3_aa: CASSLIFSGQPNEKLFF; cdr3_nt: TGTGCCAGCAGTTTGATATTTTCGGGACAGCCAAATGAAAAACTGTTTTTT
j_call: TRBJ2-3; d_call: TRBD1; v_call: TRBV7-2; clone_size: many; cdr3_aa: CARGQGARDTQYF; cdr3_nt: TGTGCCAGAGGACAGGGGGCCAGAGATACGCAGTATTTT
j_call: TRBJ1-5; d_call: .; v_call: TRBV6-2/TRBV6-3; clone_size: many; cdr3_aa: CASSYSGKNQPQHF; cdr3_nt: TGTGCCAGCAGTTACTCGGGGAAGAATCAGCCCCAGCATTTT
j_call: TRBJ2-1; d_call: .; v_call: TRBV6-1; clone_size: few; cdr3_aa: CASIPRGTGFYNEQFF; cdr3_nt: TGTGCCAGCATTCCGCGGGGCACGGGGTTCTACAATGAGCAGTTCTTC
j_call: TRBJ1-2; d_call: .; v_call: TRBV6-4; clone_size: few; cdr3_aa: CASSDSPSGQYYGYTF; cdr3_nt: TGTGCCAGCAGTGACTCTCCCTCAGGACAGTACTATGGCTACACCTTC
j_call: TRBJ2-6; d_call: .; v_call: TRBV4-2; clone_size: few; cdr3_aa: CASRRTGYETNVLTF; cdr3_nt: TGTGCCAGCAGACGAACCGGGTACGAGACCAACGTCCTGACTTTC
j_call: TRBJ2-3; d_call: TRBD2; v_call: TRBV6-5; clone_size: .; cdr3_aa: CASSYRGVTDTQYF; cdr3_nt: TGTGCCAGCAGTTACCGGGGGGTTACAGATACGCAGTATTTT
j_call: TRBJ2-1; d_call: TRBD2; v_call: TRBV4-2; clone_size: few; cdr3_aa: CASSQESGLAGNEQFF; cdr3_nt: TGTGCCAGCAGCCAAGAATCGGGACTAGCGGGCAATGAGCAGTTCTTC
j_call: TRBJ2-5; d_call: TRBD1; v_call: TRBV2; clone_size: .; cdr3_aa: CASSVEGQPQETQYF; cdr3_nt: TGTGCCAGCAGCGTAGAGGGACAGCCCCAAGAGACCCAGTACTTC
j_call: TRBJ1-2; d_call: .; v_call: TRBV28; clone_size: .; cdr3_aa: CASSPPAARRYTF; cdr3_nt: TGTGCCAGCAGTCCCCCCGCGGCCCGTCGCTACACCTTC
j_call: TRBJ2-7; d_call: TRBD1; v_call: TRBV28; clone_size: many; cdr3_aa: CASSLSGTGVWEQYF; cdr3_nt: TGTGCCAGCAGTTTATCTGGGACAGGGGTATGGGAGCAGTACTTC
j_call: TRBJ2-1; d_call: TRBD1; v_call: TRBV7-2; clone_size: many; cdr3_aa: CASSSYGQEEFF; cdr3_nt: TGTGCCAGCAGCTCATACGGACAGGAGGAGTTCTTC
j_call: TRBJ2-1; d_call: TRBD1; v_call: TRBV19; clone_size: .; cdr3_aa: CASSILRDRDNNEQFF; cdr3_nt: TGTGCCAGTAGTATTTTACGAGACAGGGACAACAATGAGCAGTTCTTC
j_call: TRBJ2-1; d_call: TRBD2; v_call: TRBV20-1; clone_size: .; cdr3_aa: CSASGNSGRAGEQFF; cdr3_nt: TGCAGTGCTAGTGGGAATAGCGGGAGGGCAGGTGAGCAGTTCTTC
j_call: TRBJ2-1; d_call: TRBD1; v_call: TRBV5-4; clone_size: .; cdr3_aa: CASSLMRGTGLGEQFF; cdr3_nt: TGTGCCAGCAGCTTGATGAGGGGGACAGGTCTTGGCGAGCAGTTCTTC
j_call: TRBJ2-5; d_call: .; v_call: TRBV11-1; clone_size: .; cdr3_aa: CASSFRGSGTKETQYF; cdr3_nt: TGTGCCAGCAGCTTCCGGGGATCCGGGACCAAAGAGACCCAGTACTTC
j_call: TRBJ2-3; d_call: .; v_call: TRBV2; clone_size: .; cdr3_aa: CASSGIASTDTQYF; cdr3_nt: TGTGCCAGCAGTGGGATAGCTAGCACAGATACGCAGTATTTT
j_call: TRBJ2-7; d_call: .; v_call: TRBV12-3/TRBV12-4; clone_size: .; cdr3_aa: CASGSGYEQYF; cdr3_nt: TGTGCCAGCGGCAGCGGGTACGAGCAGTACTTC
j_call: TRBJ2-5; d_call: TRBD1; v_call: TRBV6-1; clone_size: .; cdr3_aa: CDSSAQTGGAETQYF; cdr3_nt: TGTGACAGCAGCGCCCAGACAGGGGGCGCAGAGACCCAGTACTTC
j_call: TRBJ2-1; d_call: .; v_call: TRBV19; clone_size: .; cdr3_aa: CASSLQYEQFF; cdr3_nt: TGTGCCAGTAGTCTACAGTATGAGCAGTTCTTC
j_call: TRBJ2-5; d_call: .; v_call: TRBV4-3; clone_size: many; cdr3_aa: CASSQDRSWETQYF; cdr3_nt: TGCGCCAGCAGCCAAGATCGTAGTTGGGAGACCCAGTACTTC
j_call: TRBJ1-2; d_call: .; v_call: TRBV12-3/TRBV12-4; clone_size: few; cdr3_aa: CASSFGGGDYGYTF; cdr3_nt: TGTGCCAGCAGTTTCGGGGGAGGCGACTATGGCTACACCTTC
j_call: TRBJ1-5; d_call: .; v_call: TRBV19; clone_size: .; cdr3_aa: CASSIVENQPQHF; cdr3_nt: TGTGCCAGTAGTATAGTGGAAAATCAGCCCCAGCATTTT
j_call: TRBJ1-5; d_call: TRBD1; v_call: TRBV24-1; clone_size: .; cdr3_aa: CATSEAGTGGQPQHF; cdr3_nt: TGTGCCACCAGTGAGGCCGGGACAGGAGGCCAGCCCCAGCATTTT
j_call: TRBJ2-7; d_call: TRBD2; v_call: TRBV28; clone_size: .; cdr3_aa: CASSTPGLSYEQYF; cdr3_nt: TGTGCCAGCAGTACCCCGGGACTATCCTACGAGCAGTACTTC
j_call: TRBJ2-5; d_call: .; v_call: TRBV14; clone_size: few; cdr3_aa: CASSHLSGHMETQYF; cdr3_nt: TGTGCCAGCAGCCATTTATCGGGACATATGGAGACCCAGTACTTC
j_call: TRBJ2-6; d_call: .; v_call: TRBV11-1; clone_size: few; cdr3_aa: CASSSAQNSGANVLTF; cdr3_nt: TGTGCCAGCAGCTCGGCACAAAACTCTGGGGCCAACGTCCTGACTTTC
j_call: TRBJ2-2; d_call: .; v_call: TRBV7-2; clone_size: many; cdr3_aa: CASSLRRKGTGELFF; cdr3_nt: TGTGCCAGCAGCTTAAGGCGGAAGGGGACCGGGGAGCTGTTTTTT
j_call: TRBJ2-2; d_call: TRBD2; v_call: TRBV7-2; clone_size: few; cdr3_aa: CASSLASGRASGELFF; cdr3_nt: TGTGCCAGCAGCTTAGCAAGCGGGAGGGCCTCCGGGGAGCTGTTTTTT
j_call: TRBJ1-1; d_call: .; v_call: TRBV7-2; clone_size: .; cdr3_aa: CASSFTGFTEAFF; cdr3_nt: TGTGCCAGCAGCTTTACAGGGTTCACTGAAGCTTTCTTT
j_call: TRBJ2-3; d_call: TRBD2; v_call: TRBV6-2/TRBV6-3; clone_size: .; cdr3_aa: CASSSSGIRDTQYF; cdr3_nt: TGTGCCAGCAGTTCTAGCGGGATTCGGGATACGCAGTATTTT
j_call: TRBJ2-3; d_call: .; v_call: TRBV4-1; clone_size: many; cdr3_aa: CASSQGPVARATDTQYF; cdr3_nt: TGCGCCAGCAGCCAAGGCCCGGTAGCGCGGGCCACAGATACGCAGTATTTT
j_call: TRBJ1-2; d_call: .; v_call: TRBV4-1; clone_size: .; cdr3_aa: CASSQIQGIGYTF; cdr3_nt: TGCGCCAGCAGCCAGATACAGGGAATTGGCTACACCTTC
j_call: TRBJ1-5; d_call: .; v_call: TRBV27; clone_size: few; cdr3_aa: CPLNQPQHF; cdr3_nt: TGTCCACTCAATCAGCCCCAGCATTTT
j_call: TRBJ2-3; d_call: .; v_call: TRBV5-1; clone_size: .; cdr3_aa: CASTLGQTKADTQYF; cdr3_nt: TGCGCCAGCACCTTAGGCCAGACGAAGGCAGATACGCAGTATTTT
j_call: TRBJ1-6; d_call: .; v_call: TRBV7-9; clone_size: .; cdr3_aa: CASSLLAGAGDSPLHF; cdr3_nt: TGTGCCAGCAGCTTATTGGCCGGGGCAGGGGATTCACCCCTCCACTTT
j_call: TRBJ2-1; d_call: .; v_call: TRBV28; clone_size: .; cdr3_aa: CASSPPTGLSYNEQFF; cdr3_nt: TGTGCCAGCAGTCCGCCGACGGGCCTCTCCTACAATGAGCAGTTCTTC
j_call: TRBJ1-1; d_call: TRBD1; v_call: TRBV12-3/TRBV12-4; clone_size: few; cdr3_aa: CASSPRDSTEAFF; cdr3_nt: TGTGCCAGCAGTCCCCGGGACAGCACTGAAGCTTTCTTT
j_call: TRBJ2-5; d_call: .; v_call: TRBV20-1; clone_size: .; cdr3_aa: CSAEQVIKETQYF; cdr3_nt: TGCAGTGCTGAACAGGTCATAAAAGAGACCCAGTACTTC
j_call: TRBJ2-1; d_call: TRBD2; v_call: TRBV19; clone_size: .; cdr3_aa: CASSIGLALSYNEQFF; cdr3_nt: TGTGCCAGTAGTATAGGACTAGCGCTGTCCTACAATGAGCAGTTCTTC
j_call: TRBJ2-7; d_call: .; v_call: TRBV19; clone_size: .; cdr3_aa: CASSGLNSYEQYF; cdr3_nt: TGTGCCAGTAGTGGGCTAAACTCCTACGAGCAGTACTTC
j_call: TRBJ2-3; d_call: .; v_call: TRBV7-2; clone_size: many; cdr3_aa: CASSLAPSVGGTQYF; cdr3_nt: TGTGCCAGCAGCTTAGCCCCTAGCGTCGGAGGTACGCAGTATTTT